This TCR beta chain was sequenced for a study of cytomegalovirus exposure and HLA in healthy donors. The study ran its PCR with 60 Vbeta and 13 Jbeta primers. Data came from immunoSEQ multiplex PCR; TCRdb stores just in-frame clones and leaves some out. The sample lists approximately 170,000 clones, about 77% seen once, with around 3% in the top ten. Study-wide results and caveats: The classifier reportedly diagnosed cytomegalovirus status with high sensitivity and specificity. A later analysis reportedly found fewer N-insertions in an Asian-associated ancestry cluster than the roughly 680-donor mean. Later, an analysis found that common viral pathogens appeared to be linked with several of the most significant clusters.

A note on this clone: Its antigen is not known.

J lost 4 bases, V lost 5 bases, and 7 bases had no gene match. From germline, CDR1 is MDHEN and CDR2 SYDVKM. The CDR3 has 15 amino acids. Sequences were obtained from PBMCs. The clonotype was recovered from a woman aged 40 to 50 in good health and CMV-seropositive. The genes are TRBV28 and TRBJ2-7; 11 nucleotides line up with TRBD1. CDR3: CASSRRTGGRYEQYF. The CDR3 DNA reads as TGTGCCAGCAGTCGGAGGACAGGGGGCAGATACGAGCAGTACTTC. Full variable domain (rest looked up from reference TRBV28 and TRBJ2-7): DVKVTQSSRYLVKRTGEKVFLECVQDMDHENMFWYRQDPGLGLRLIYFSYDVKMKEKGDIPEGYSVSREKKERFSLILESASTNQTSMYLCASSRRTGGRYEQYFGPGTRLTVT.